One sample yielded the 19 T cell receptor beta chains listed below, sequenced in a study of OX40 agonist ivuxolimab in advanced cancers. Profiling relied on immunoSEQ multiplex PCR, and the TCRdb table lists in-frame clones only, not all of them. The sample includes approximately 84,000 clones, nearly 90% of them seen just once. The material was CD4+ or CD8+ T cells sorted from blood, obtained in a trial of the OX40 agonist ivuxolimab. These receptors were obtained from an adult with an advanced solid tumor such as melanoma, head and neck, liver or kidney cancer.

This clone was seen only a few times. This sequence joins TRBV28 and TRBJ1-1, with D perhaps TRBD1 (6 bases). This CDR3 region has 15 residues. Trimming cost V 6 bases and J 1 base, with 15 bases left between them. Germline V gene data show CDR1 as MDHEN and CDR2 as SYDVKM. CDR3 loop: CASRPYPGANTEAFF. The CDR3 region has the DNA TGTGCCAGCAGACCATACCCAGGGGCGAACACTGAAGCTTTCTTT.

V gene TRBV5-4 combines with J gene TRBJ2-2; D is uncertain. The germline V gene has CDR1 SGHNT and CDR2 YYREEE (reference sequence). The ends were cut back, 0 bases at V and 5 bases at J, with 11 bases in the middle. The length of the CDR3 is 15 residues. Here the CDR3 DNA reads TGTGCCAGCAGCTTGGCTGGGGTGCGAACCGGGGAGCTGTTTTTT. It yields the protein CASSLAGVRTGELFF.

A single count supports this clone. The rearrangement links TRBV5-1 to TRBJ2-5, with TRBD2 matching 9 bases. The germline V gene has CDR1 SGHRS and CDR2 YFSETQ. The CDR3 is 14 residues long. V lost 5 bases to trimming and J lost 0 bases; unmatched junction nucleotides: 2. The CDR3 nucleotides are TGCGCCAGCAGTCGACTAGCGGACCAAGAGACCCAGTACTTC. Amino acid sequence: CASSRLADQETQYF.

The genes are TRBV10-3 and TRBJ2-1; perhaps D is TRBD1 or TRBD2 (5 bases each). Germline V CDR1 and CDR2: ENHRY, SYGVKD. V shed 6 bases and J shed 12 bases, with 27 bases lying between them. There are 16 residues in the CDR3. The CDR3 sequence is CAIRETTGRGVDVQFF. The CDR3 DNA reads TGTGCCATCAGAGAAACAACCGGGCGAGGGGTCGATGTGCAGTTCTTC.

The chain couples TRBV5-5 to TRBJ2-7; a possible D gene is TRBD2 (6 bases). The CDR3 totals 15 residues. V dropped 4 bases and J dropped 7 bases, with 21 bases sitting between them. Germline V gene data show CDR1 as SGHKS and CDR2 as YYEKEE (reference sequence). The CDR3 here is CASSLGLEAGGEQYF. In DNA form, the CDR3 reads TGTGCCAGCAGCCTGGGACTCGAGGCAGGAGGGGAGCAGTACTTC.

J is TRBJ1-2 and V is TRBV29-1; TRBD1 matches at 8 bases. The CDR3 extends over 15 amino acids. The ends lost 5 bases at V and 1 base at J; junction bases unmatched: 9. Germline CDR1 is SQVTM and CDR2 is ANQGSEA. CDR3 amino acids: CSVSAQGASNYGYTF. CDR3 coding DNA: TGCAGCGTTAGCGCTCAGGGGGCTAGTAACTATGGCTACACCTTC.

The gene calls are TRBV19 and TRBJ1-5; 7 positions agree with TRBD1. The CDR3 runs 15 residues. Germline V gene sequence: CDR1 LNHDA, CDR2 SQIVND (reference sequence). With 7 bases clipped from V and 6 bases from J, the junction kept 12 bases outside the gene matches. The CDR3 sequence: CASTRSGGWAQPQHF. In nucleotides, the CDR3 is TGTGCCAGTACCCGGTCAGGGGGTTGGGCTCAGCCCCAGCATTTT.

The count of this clone is one. The CDR3 sequence: CASSYSHPGTQPQHF. DNA for the CDR3: TGTGCCAGCAGTTACTCGCACCCAGGTACTCAGCCCCAGCATTTT. The V call is TRBV6-6, the J call TRBJ1-5, with no clear D. The germline CDR1 and CDR2 sequences are MNHNY and SVGAGI (reference sequence). The length of the CDR3 is 15 residues. V was shortened by 0 bases and J by 6 bases, with 12 bases between the two germline ends.

This clone appeared a single time. J is TRBJ2-1 and V is TRBV2, with TRBD2 identical over 11 bases. Germline-derived CDR1 and CDR2 are SNHLY and FYNNEI. The J segment lost 7 bases and the V segment lost 8 bases, leaving 10 bases of the junction unmatched. CDR3 size: 15 residues. CDR3 sequence reads: CASGLAGGPRNEQFF. Written as DNA, the CDR3 is TGTGCCAGCGGGTTAGCGGGGGGGCCTCGAAATGAGCAGTTCTTC. Using reference TRBV2 and TRBJ2-1 for the parts outside the CDR3, the full variable domain is EPEVTQTPSHQVTQMGQEVILRCVPISNHLYFYWYRQILGQKVEFLVSFYNNEISEKSEIFDDQFSVERPDGSNFTLKIRSTKLEDSAMYFCASGLAGGPRNEQFFGPGTRLTVL.

V is TRBV5-4 and J is TRBJ1-1, with a weak D call TRBD1 (6 bases). Germline CDR1 and CDR2: SGHNT and YYREEE (reference sequence). V was clipped by 4 bases and J by 11 bases, with 15 bases between them. The CDR3 extends over 12 amino acids. Here the CDR3 DNA reads TGTGCCAGCAGCCCGAAACAGGGAGGTGCTTTCTTT. It specifies CASSPKQGGAFF.

The chain links TRBV4-3 to TRBJ1-2; 8 bases agree with TRBD1. The germline gives CDR1 LGHNA, CDR2 YSLEER. V shed 2 bases and J 6 bases; nucleotides not matched to a gene: 11. This CDR3 spans 16 amino acids. CDR3 region: CASSQLDRAYYHGYTF. Written as DNA, the CDR3 is TGCGCCAGCAGCCAACTGGACAGGGCTTACTACCATGGCTACACCTTC.

V and J are TRBV5-1 and TRBJ2-3, with TRBD1 as a possible D gene (6 bases). Trimming removed 4 bases at V and 0 bases at J, with 15 bases between. Per the germline V gene, CDR1 is SGHRS and CDR2 is YFSETQ. The length of the CDR3 is 16 residues. CDR3 loop: CASSPGQTSSTDTQYF. The CDR3 DNA is TGCGCCAGCAGCCCAGGACAGACTTCTAGCACAGATACGCAGTATTTT.

The rearrangement joins TRBV7-2 to TRBJ2-7; D might be TRBD2 (6 bases). V lost 8 bases, J lost 2 bases, and 13 bases lay in between. This CDR3 is 13 amino acids long. In germline, CDR1 is SGHTA, CDR2 FQGNSA. This chain's CDR3 is CASQRSGPYEQYF. The CDR3 nucleotides read TGTGCCAGCCAGCGCAGCGGGCCCTACGAGCAGTACTTC.

The chain links TRBV4-3 to TRBJ1-6; weak D call: TRBD1 (5 bases). Germline V gene data show CDR1 as LGHNA and CDR2 as YSLEER. The V and J ends lost 1 base and 8 bases respectively, with 9 bases between them. The CDR3 consists of 14 residues. The CDR3 sequence is CASSQVGRDSPLHF. Here the CDR3 DNA reads TGCGCCAGCAGCCAAGTAGGCAGGGATTCACCCCTCCACTTT.

The chain links TRBV6-5 to TRBJ2-5; either TRBD1 or TRBD2 may supply D (7 bases each). CDR3 length equals 15 residues. V gave up 5 bases and J gave up 4 bases, with 17 bases separating them. CDR1 is MNHEY, CDR2 SVGAGI, per germline. The CDR3 here is CASSGVTGEGETQYF. The CDR3 coding sequence is TGTGCCAGCAGTGGAGTAACAGGGGAGGGAGAGACCCAGTACTTC.

As DNA, the CDR3 is TGTGCCAGCACCATGGACGGGAACACTGAAGCTTTCTTT. This encodes CASTMDGNTEAFF. The chain carries TRBV6-5 and TRBJ1-1; D ambiguous. Trimming left V 7 bases short and J 1 base short, with 10 bases between. The CDR3 runs to 13 residues. Germline assignment: CDR1 MNHEY and CDR2 SVGAGI.

This rearrangement joins TRBV16 to TRBJ1-2, with 7 bases aligning to TRBD1. The CDR3 length is 14 residues. Trimming took 3 bases from V and 6 from J; bases not matched to a gene: 7. From germline, CDR1 is KGHSY and CDR2 FQNENV. CDR3 nucleotide sequence: TGTGCCAGCAGCCACTGGACAGGAGAAGATGGCTACACCTTC. Amino acid sequence: CASSHWTGEDGYTF.

The chain links TRBV11-2 to TRBJ2-7, with D unclear. Germline lookup yields CDR1 SGHAT and CDR2 FQNNGV. CDR3 length: 11 amino acids. The germline V and J ends were trimmed by 6 bases and 5 bases, with 8 bases remaining between them. For the CDR3, the DNA is TGTGCCAGCAGTAGTTTCGACGAGCAGTACTTC. It is translated as CASSSFDEQYF.

The rearrangement uses TRBV11-3 and TRBJ2-2; no clear D. V dropped 4 bases and J dropped 2 bases, with 2 bases sitting between them. From germline, CDR1 is SGHNT and CDR2 YENEEA. This CDR3 region has 12 residues. The CDR3 here is CASSSNTGELFF. CDR3 bases: TGTGCCAGCAGCTCTAACACCGGGGAGCTGTTTTTT.